One TCR beta chain is described in this entry. The sample comes from a study of control samples from healthy donors and cancer patients. Sequencing was performed with immunoSEQ multiplex PCR; in TCRdb, only in-frame clones are kept and a portion is missing. The sample holds about 94,000 clones, about nine tenths seen once. This CDR3 spans 16 amino acids. The germline V and J ends were trimmed by 2 bases and 7 bases, with 18 bases remaining between them. Germline loops: CDR1 SGHTA, CDR2 FQGNSA. The source of this sequence is a woman aged 18 to 35 in good health. The rearrangement uses TRBV7-2 and TRBJ1-5, with D unclear. Sequenced input: blood. The CDR3 nucleotides are TGTGCCAGCAGCTTACGATACAATGAAGGATACCAGCCCCAGCATTTT. Protein product: CASSLRYNEGYQPQHF.